These 12 T cell receptor beta chains were all obtained from the same sample, sequenced in a study of human T cells and chemical hapten exposure. TCRdb analysed the RACE reads with MiXCR anew, one entry per CDR3 protein. The repertoire holds a few hundred thousand distinct CDR3 sequences, with about 6.3% as singletons. Described time point: patch test 2, 6 weeks after DPC sensitization. As for treatment: therapeutic diphenylcyclopropenone sensitization with weekly scalp DPC. This material consisted of whole blood, taken in connection with sensitization to the hapten diphenylcyclopropenone (DPC). These receptors all stem from a woman between 18 and 30 years old with alopecia areata. Some clones in this sample may be carry-over from other donors' samples.

This clonotype was detected many times. The CDR3 here is CASSSPDRDYNEQFF. The CDR3 DNA is TGTGCCAGCAGTTCCCCGGACAGGGACTACAATGAGCAGTTCTTC. The J gene is TRBJ2-1, the V gene TRBV12-3 or TRBV12-4; 8 bases are a match to TRBD1. V gave up 4 bases and J gave up 3 bases; unmatched junction bases: 5. This CDR3 has 15 residues.

This clonotype was detected a few times. V and J are TRBV25-1 and TRBJ1-1; D is possibly TRBD1 (5 bases). The length of the CDR3 is 13 residues. V was trimmed by 0 bases and J by 7 bases, leaving 9 bases between them. Looked up from germline, CDR1 is MGHDK and CDR2 is SYGVNS. CDR3 sequence: CASSEYREGEAFF. The CDR3 DNA sequence: TGTGCCAGCAGTGAATACAGGGAAGGTGAAGCTTTCTTT.

V usage is TRBV6-5 and J usage is TRBJ1-1; D is uncertain. The CDR3 totals 15 residues. With 7 bases removed from V and 0 bases from J, the gap between germline ends came to 15 bases. Germline V lookup: CDR1 MNHEY, CDR2 SVGAGI. CDR3 bases: TGTGCCAGCACCCCTCAGCCTCCTTTGAACACTGAAGCTTTCTTT. It encodes CASTPQPPLNTEAFF.

This chain links TRBV28 with TRBJ2-3, with 7 bases lining up with TRBD1. This CDR3 comprises 15 residues. Germline CDR1 and CDR2: MDHEN and SYDVKM. The J segment lost 0 bases and the V segment lost 6 bases, leaving 6 bases of the junction unmatched. The CDR3 spells CASSLGQQSTDTQYF. In DNA form, the CDR3 reads TGTGCCAGCAGCCTGGGACAGCAAAGCACAGATACGCAGTATTTT.

A few counts support this clonotype. The chain uses TRBV20-1 and TRBJ2-3, with a weak D call TRBD2 (5 bases). This CDR3 has 15 amino acids. Germline V gives CDR1 DFQATT, CDR2 SNEGSKA (reference sequence). V was trimmed by 6 bases and J by 0 bases, leaving 16 bases between them. CDR3 DNA: TGCAGTGCGGAGATCCGCAGGACTAGCACAGATACGCAGTATTTT. It encodes CSAEIRRTSTDTQYF.

The CDR3 DNA follows: TGTGCCAGCAGGTCCCGGGACAGCTACTTTCCCCTCTCCTACGAGCAGTACTTC. Encoded protein: CASRSRDSYFPLSYEQYF. The chain has TRBV6-7 and TRBJ2-7; 7 positions agree with TRBD1. TRBV6-7 is assigned to the ORF class and has an uncertain function. The CDR3 length is 18 residues. V trimming: 6 bases; J trimming: 0 bases; junction bases outside the gene matches: 17.

This clonotype was seen ten or more times. The chain is built from TRBV29-1 and TRBJ1-6; TRBD1 is a possible D gene (6 bases). Trimming stripped 8 bases from V and 6 bases from J, with 14 bases between. The CDR3 contains 13 residues. Germline-derived CDR1 and CDR2 are SQVTM and ANQGSEA. CDR3 region: CSIRTASNSPLHF. DNA for the CDR3: TGCAGCATCCGGACAGCATCTAATTCACCCCTCCACTTT.

The V gene is TRBV4-3, the J gene TRBJ2-4; perhaps TRBD2 as D (5 bases). Germline V gives CDR1 LGHNA, CDR2 YSLEER. The length of the CDR3 is 12 residues. V lost 3 bases to trimming and J lost 16 bases, with 16 bases between them. CDR3 sequence reads: CASSHPGGRTYF. The CDR3 region has the DNA TGCGCCAGCAGCCACCCCGGAGGCAGGACTTACTTC.

This clonotype was seen many times. The chain recombines TRBV4-2 with TRBJ2-1; 7 nucleotides match TRBD1. Germline values: CDR1 LGHNA, CDR2 YNFKEQ. The CDR3 length is 15 residues. Losses at the gene ends were 1 base for V and 2 bases for J; bases not matched to a gene: 2. In nucleotides, the CDR3 is TGTGCCAGCAGCCAAGGACAGGGAACCTACAATGAGCAGTTCTTC. Translation: CASSQGQGTYNEQFF.

This clonotype showed up many times. This chain connects TRBV21-1 to TRBJ1-5. TRBV21-1 is listed as a pseudogene. This CDR3 is 15 amino acids long. As DNA, the CDR3 is TGTGCCAGCAGCCCCCGGAGGGATAGCAATCAGCCCCAGCATTTT. Residues: CASSPRRDSNQPQHF.

The chain has TRBV5-1 and TRBJ1-5; TRBD1 matches 8 bases. J lost 5 bases, V lost 0 bases, and 4 bases had no gene match. Germline loops: CDR1 SGHRS, CDR2 YFSETQ. This CDR3 contains 15 residues. The CDR3 sequence: CASSLAPGGDQPQHF. CDR3 DNA: TGCGCCAGCAGCTTGGCCCCAGGGGGCGATCAGCCCCAGCATTTT.

The chain has TRBV6-5 and TRBJ2-7; a weak D match, TRBD1 (6 bases). The CDR3 length is 15 residues. Looked up from germline, CDR1 is MNHEY and CDR2 is SVGAGI. V shed 2 bases and J shed 6 bases, with 17 bases lying between them. The CDR3 protein is CASSYMRTVPREQYF. Here the CDR3 DNA reads TGTGCCAGCAGTTACATGAGGACAGTACCTCGCGAGCAGTACTTC.